The 3 T cell receptor beta chains presented below share a single source sample, sequenced in a study of OX40 agonist ivuxolimab in advanced cancers. Profiling relied on immunoSEQ multiplex PCR, and the TCRdb table lists in-frame clones only, not all of them. The table lists approximately 58,000 clones, around 84% of them singletons. The specimen was CD4+ or CD8+ T cells sorted from blood, collected in a trial of the OX40 agonist ivuxolimab. Source of these receptors: an adult with an advanced solid tumor such as melanoma, head and neck, liver or kidney cancer.

This rearrangement joins TRBV2 to TRBJ2-1, with D possibly TRBD1 on 6 matching bases. The germline V gene has CDR1 SNHLY and CDR2 FYNNEI. With 0 bases removed from V and 4 bases from J, the gap between germline ends came to 13 bases. CDR3 length equals 16 residues. The CDR3 loop is CASSEAVQGLYNEQFF. In nucleotides, the CDR3 is TGTGCCAGCAGTGAAGCGGTACAGGGATTGTACAATGAGCAGTTCTTC.

The V gene is TRBV11-2, the J gene TRBJ2-2; D unclear. V was clipped by 0 bases and J by 8 bases, with 13 bases between them. CDR3 length: 15 residues. Germline V CDR1 and CDR2: SGHAT, FQNNGV. The CDR3 bases are TGTGCCAGCAGCTTAGAGCGCAGGCTCGGGGGGGAGCTGTTTTTT. Amino acid sequence: CASSLERRLGGELFF.

The rearrangement joins TRBV6-6 to TRBJ2-7; a weak D match, TRBD1 (6 bases). The V gene lost 6 bases and the J gene lost 4 bases, with 19 bases spanning the gap. Germline CDR1 and CDR2: MNHNY and SVGAGI (reference sequence). This CDR3 has 15 amino acids. The CDR3 protein is CASSPRRGVVYEQYF. The DNA for the CDR3 is TGTGCCAGCAGCCCACGCAGGGGTGTGGTGTACGAGCAGTACTTC.